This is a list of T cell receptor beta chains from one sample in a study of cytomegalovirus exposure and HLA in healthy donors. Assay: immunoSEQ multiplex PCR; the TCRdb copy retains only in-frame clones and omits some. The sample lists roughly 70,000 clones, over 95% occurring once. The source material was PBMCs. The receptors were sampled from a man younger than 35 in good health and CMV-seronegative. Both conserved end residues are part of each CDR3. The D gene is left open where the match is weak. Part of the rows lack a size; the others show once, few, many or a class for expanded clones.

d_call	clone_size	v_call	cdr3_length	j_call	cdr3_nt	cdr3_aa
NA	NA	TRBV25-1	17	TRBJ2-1	TGTGCCAGCAGTGAAGGGGGCGCGGGAGAGGTATACAATGAGCAGTTCTTC	CASSEGGAGEVYNEQFF
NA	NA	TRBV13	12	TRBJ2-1	TGTGCCAGCAGCTTAGGTGAGAATGAGCAGTTCTTC	CASSLGENEQFF
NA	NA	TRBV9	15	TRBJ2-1	TGTGCCAGCAGCGTAGATGAGTTTCCCTACAATGAGCAGTTCTTC	CASSVDEFPYNEQFF
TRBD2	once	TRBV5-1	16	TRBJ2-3	TGCGCCAGCAGCGGCCCGGGACTAGCGCGCACAGATACGCAGTATTTT	CASSGPGLARTDTQYF
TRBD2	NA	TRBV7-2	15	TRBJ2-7	TGTGCCAGCAGCTTAGGGGGGGGAGGGAACTACGAGCAGTACTTC	CASSLGGGGNYEQYF
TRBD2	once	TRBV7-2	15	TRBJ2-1	TGTGCCAGCAGCTTGTCTAGCGGGAGTCGTAATGAGCAGTTCTTC	CASSLSSGSRNEQFF
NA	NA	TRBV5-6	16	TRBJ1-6	TGTGCCAGCAGCTTCACGGGGGGAAATTATAATTCACCCCTCCACTTT	CASSFTGGNYNSPLHF
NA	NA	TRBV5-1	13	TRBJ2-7	TGCGCCAGCAGCAGAGCGGCAGACTACGAGCAGTACTTC	CASSRAADYEQYF
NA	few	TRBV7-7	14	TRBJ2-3	TGTGCTAGCAGCCGCGGGTTAGATAGCGATACGCAGTATTTT	CASSRGLDSDTQYF
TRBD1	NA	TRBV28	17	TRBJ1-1	TGTGCCAGCATGGGCGGGGCAGGGGGGCTCATGAACACTGAAGCTTTCTTT	CASMGGAGGLMNTEAFF
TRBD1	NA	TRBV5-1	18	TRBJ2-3	TGCGCCAGCAGAAACCGGGACAGGGGGCTTGGTGGCACAGATACGCAGTATTTT	CASRNRDRGLGGTDTQYF
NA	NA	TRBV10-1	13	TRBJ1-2	TGCGCCAGCAGTACCGGGGAAGGGTATGGCTACACCTTC	CASSTGEGYGYTF
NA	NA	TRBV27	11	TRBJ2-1	TGTGCCAGCAGCCGCGCCAATGAGCAGTTCTTC	CASSRANEQFF
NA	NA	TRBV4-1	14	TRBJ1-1	TGCGCCAGCAGCCCGGTCGACAGAAACACTGAAGCTTTCTTT	CASSPVDRNTEAFF
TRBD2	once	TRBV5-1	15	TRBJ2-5	TGCGCCAGCAGCTTGAGCGGGACGTACCAAGAGACCCAGTACTTC	CASSLSGTYQETQYF
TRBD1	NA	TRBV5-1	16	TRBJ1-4	TGCGCCAGCAGCTTAGGAGGGGGCAACACTAATGAAAAACTGTTTTTT	CASSLGGGNTNEKLFF
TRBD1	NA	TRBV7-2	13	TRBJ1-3	TGTGCCAGCAGCTCGACAGGGGTGTACACCATATATTTT	CASSSTGVYTIYF
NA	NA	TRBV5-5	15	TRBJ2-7	TGTGCCAGCAGCTCCACCAGGGTTTCTCCTTACGAGCAGTACTTC	CASSSTRVSPYEQYF
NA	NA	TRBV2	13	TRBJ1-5	TGTGCCAGCATGGCAGTTTCAAATCAGCCCCAGCATTTT	CASMAVSNQPQHF
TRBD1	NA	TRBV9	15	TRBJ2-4	TGTGCCAGCAGCGTGGGACAGTTATCCGAAAACATTCAGTACTTC	CASSVGQLSENIQYF
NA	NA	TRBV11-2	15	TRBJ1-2	TGTGCCAGCAGTCACAGCGGGGCAAATAACTATGGCTACACCTTC	CASSHSGANNYGYTF
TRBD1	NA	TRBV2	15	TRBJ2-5	TGTGCCAGCAGAGGGGAGACAGGGGAGTTGGAGACCCAGTACTTC	CASRGETGELETQYF
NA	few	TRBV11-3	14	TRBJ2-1	TGTGCCAGCAGCACCGGGATCCAATACAATGAGCAGTTCTTC	CASSTGIQYNEQFF
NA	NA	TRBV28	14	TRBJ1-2	TGTGCCAGCAGCCAGTCTGCAGGGGATAAGGGCTACACCTTC	CASSQSAGDKGYTF
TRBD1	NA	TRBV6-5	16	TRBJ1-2	TGTGCCAGCAGTTACCAGGGACAGGCTACCTCCTATGGCTACACCTTC	CASSYQGQATSYGYTF
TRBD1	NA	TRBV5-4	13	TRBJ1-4	TGTGCCAGCAGACCGACAGGGGGACAAATCCTGTTTTTT	CASRPTGGQILFF
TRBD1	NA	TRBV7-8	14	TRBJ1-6	TGTGCCAGCAACCCCGGGACAGCGGATTCACCCCTCCACTTT	CASNPGTADSPLHF
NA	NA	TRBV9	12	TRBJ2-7	TGTGCCGGCAGCTCCACAGGGAGCGAGCAGTACTTC	CAGSSTGSEQYF
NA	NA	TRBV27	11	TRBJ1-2	TGTGCCAGCAGAAATCTCTATGGCTACACCTTC	CASRNLYGYTF
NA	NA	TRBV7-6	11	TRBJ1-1	TGTGCCAGCAGCTTATGGCGGGAAGCTTTCTTT	CASSLWREAFF
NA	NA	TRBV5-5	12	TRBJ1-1	TGTGCCAGCAGCCTACCGGGGAATGAAGCTTTCTTT	CASSLPGNEAFF
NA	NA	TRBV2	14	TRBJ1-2	TGTGCCAGCAGCGAAAACAGGGTCTATGGCGGCTACACCTTC	CASSENRVYGGYTF
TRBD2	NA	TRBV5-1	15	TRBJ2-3	TGCGCCAGCAGCTTGGACCCGGGAGGGTCAGATACGCAGTATTTT	CASSLDPGGSDTQYF
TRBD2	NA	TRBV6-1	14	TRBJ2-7	TGTGCCAGCAGTGTGGGACTAGGACCCAACGAGCAGTACTTC	CASSVGLGPNEQYF
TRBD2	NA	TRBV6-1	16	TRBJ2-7	TGTGCCAGCAGTGAAATTCTTGGAGGCGGGAGCCACGAGCAGTACTTC	CASSEILGGGSHEQYF
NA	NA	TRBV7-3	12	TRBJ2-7	TGTGCCAGCAGCTCTGAGGGCGGCGAGCAGTACTTC	CASSSEGGEQYF
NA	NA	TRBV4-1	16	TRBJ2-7	TGCGCCAGCAGCCAGCGCACAGGGATCAGCTCCTACGAGCAGTACTTC	CASSQRTGISSYEQYF
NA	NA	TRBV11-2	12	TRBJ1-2	TGTGCCAGCAGCTCAGGGTCCTATGGCTACACCTTC	CASSSGSYGYTF
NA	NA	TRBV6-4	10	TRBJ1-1	TGTGCCAACGGACAGATTGAAGCTTTCTTT	CANGQIEAFF
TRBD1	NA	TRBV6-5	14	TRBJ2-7	TGTGCCAGCACACCGGGACAGGGAACCTACGAGCAGTACTTC	CASTPGQGTYEQYF
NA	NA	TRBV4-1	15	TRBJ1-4	TGCGCCAGCAGCCAGACCGGGACAAGGAATGAAAAACTGTTTTTT	CASSQTGTRNEKLFF
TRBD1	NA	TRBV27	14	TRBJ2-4	TGTGCCAGCAGTGATAGGGACAGGAGAAACATTCAGTACTTC	CASSDRDRRNIQYF
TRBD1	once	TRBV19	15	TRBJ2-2	TGTGCCAGTAGATGGACAGGGCGGCGCACCGGGGAGCTGTTTTTT	CASRWTGRRTGELFF
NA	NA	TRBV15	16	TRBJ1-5	TGTGCCACCAGCAATGACCGAGACTATAGCAATCAGCCCCAGCATTTT	CATSNDRDYSNQPQHF